The rows below give T cell receptor beta chains drawn from one sample of a study of regulatory T cells in long-lasting Graves disease. TCRdb reanalysed the multiplex PCR reads using MiXCR and keeps one entry per CDR3 protein. The sample has around 500,000 distinct CDR3 sequences, more than 15% seen once. These data were also reused for a study on T cells in Graves' hyperthyroidism and ophthalmopathy.

The starting material was peripheral blood mononuclear cells (PBMCs), obtained at new diagnosis, from a patient treated with antithyroid drugs. Receptors were obtained from a woman aged 35-65 years with Graves disease. The CDR3 runs from the conserved cysteine through the conserved F or W. The order of the fields is D gene, J gene, clone size, V gene, CDR3 length, CDR3 protein, CDR3 DNA. D genes are given only for firm matches. Not every row has a clone size; where given, it reads once, few, many or a size class.

>TRBD1|TRBJ1-1|few|TRBV9|14
CASSVVGQGIEAFF
TGTGCCAGCAGCGTAGTGGGACAGGGGATCGAAGCTTTCTTT
>TRBD2|TRBJ2-5|.|TRBV29-1|13
CSAVGRGAETQYF
TGCAGCGCCGTGGGGCGGGGGGCGGAGACCCAGTACTTC
>.|TRBJ2-5|few|TRBV29-1|12
CSVESGEVTQYF
TGCAGCGTTGAGTCCGGGGAAGTGACCCAGTACTTC
>.|TRBJ2-5|many|TRBV30|14
CAWTDDRLQETQYF
TGTGCCTGGACTGATGACAGACTCCAAGAGACCCAGTACTTC
>.|TRBJ1-1|.|TRBV5-4|12
CASSTFTTEAFF
TGTGCCAGCAGCACCTTCACCACTGAAGCTTTCTTT
>.|TRBJ1-5|.|TRBV6-2/TRBV6-3|12
CAARGHNQPQHF
TGTGCCGCCAGGGGCCATAATCAGCCCCAGCATTTT
>.|TRBJ1-1|.|TRBV7-7|13
CASSLEYQAEAFF
TGTGCTAGCAGCTTAGAGTACCAGGCTGAAGCTTTCTTT
>.|TRBJ2-3|.|TRBV15|15
CATSRVKEAGDTQYF
TGTGCCACCAGCAGAGTTAAGGAGGCCGGTGATACGCAGTATTTT
>TRBD2|TRBJ2-5|many|TRBV10-3|15
CASGLAGDTLETQYF
TGTGCTTCCGGACTAGCGGGGGACACCCTAGAGACCCAGTACTTC
>TRBD1|TRBJ1-1|many|TRBV30|14
CAWSVPGQTAEAFF
TGTGCCTGGAGTGTACCGGGACAGACGGCTGAAGCTTTCTTT
>.|TRBJ1-5|.|TRBV19|14
CASSIASGPQPQHF
TGTGCCAGTAGTATAGCCAGCGGGCCTCAGCCCCAGCATTTT
>.|TRBJ1-4|.|TRBV5-1|13
CASSLAMGEKLFF
TGCGCCAGCAGCTTGGCCATGGGTGAAAAACTGTTTTTT
>TRBD1|TRBJ1-2|few|TRBV27|14
CASSPGQGVLYYTF
TGTGCCAGCAGCCCAGGACAGGGAGTATTATACTACACCTTC
>.|TRBJ1-6|many|TRBV3-1|14
CASSQDVLNSPLHF
TGTGCCAGCAGCCAAGATGTCCTCAATTCACCCCTCCACTTT
>.|TRBJ2-5|.|TRBV12-3/TRBV12-4|14
CASSWGGAHETQYF
TGTGCCAGCAGTTGGGGGGGGGCCCATGAGACCCAGTACTTC
>TRBD1|TRBJ2-1|many|TRBV2|15
CASRSGTGNYNEQFF
TGTGCCAGCAGATCCGGGACAGGGAACTACAATGAGCAGTTCTTC
>.|TRBJ2-3|few|TRBV20-1|12
CSVAGIGDTQYF
TGCAGTGTCGCCGGGATTGGGGATACGCAGTATTTT
>.|TRBJ1-1|.|TRBV7-9|13
CASSLLQGTEAFF
TGTGCCAGCAGCCTCCTCCAGGGCACTGAAGCTTTCTTT
>TRBD1|TRBJ1-5|.|TRBV6-2/TRBV6-3|14
CASGTGIGNQPQHF
TGTGCCAGTGGGACAGGGATAGGCAATCAGCCCCAGCATTTT
>TRBD1|TRBJ1-2|.|TRBV27|14
CASSSSTGWNGYTF
TGTGCCAGCAGTTCGTCGACAGGGTGGAATGGCTACACCTTC
>TRBD2|TRBJ2-5|many|TRBV2|15
CASSEIGGGQETQYF
TGTGCCAGCAGTGAAATCGGGGGGGGCCAAGAGACCCAGTACTTC
>.|TRBJ2-3|.|TRBV20-1|13
CSAIRGVTDTQYF
TGCAGTGCCATCCGAGGGGTCACAGATACGCAGTATTTT
>.|TRBJ1-2|many|TRBV15|16
CATSRDNPIVGGGYTF
TGTGCCACCAGCAGAGATAACCCCATTGTAGGTGGCGGCTACACCTTC
>.|TRBJ2-5|few|TRBV19|15
CASSRTPGARETQYF
TGTGCCAGTAGCAGGACCCCAGGAGCAAGAGAGACCCAGTACTTC
>TRBD1|TRBJ1-2|few|TRBV5-6|16
CASSSGTGGLRYGYTF
TGTGCCAGCAGCTCCGGGACAGGGGGCCTCCGCTATGGCTACACCTTC
>.|TRBJ2-3|many|TRBV12-3/TRBV12-4|13
CASRVDLRGTQYF
TGTGCCAGCAGAGTTGACCTCCGGGGGACGCAGTATTTT
>TRBD1|TRBJ2-3|.|TRBV2|14
CASDGQGAVDTQYF
TGTGCCAGCGACGGACAGGGGGCGGTAGATACGCAGTATTTT
>TRBD1|TRBJ2-3|many|TRBV12-5|16
CASGLVLTGLADTQYF
TGTGCTAGTGGTTTGGTTTTGACAGGGCTGGCAGATACGCAGTATTTT
>.|TRBJ2-5|.|TRBV13|14
CASSTPSGRETQYF
TGTGCCAGCAGCACACCATCGGGGAGAGAGACCCAGTACTTC
>.|TRBJ1-5|few|TRBV20-1|15
CSAGGGTYSNQPQHF
TGCAGTGCTGGGGGGGGGACCTATAGCAATCAGCCCCAGCATTTT
>.|TRBJ1-2|few|TRBV7-2|14
CASSYQGPYGGYTF
TGTGCCAGCAGTTATCAGGGGCCTTATGGAGGCTACACCTTC
>.|TRBJ1-1|many|TRBV27|17
CASRPIASRRANTEAFF
TGTGCCAGCAGACCCATCGCATCACGCAGGGCTAACACTGAAGCTTTCTTT
>TRBD1|TRBJ1-2|many|TRBV11-2|15
CASSSLSTGVDGYTF
TGTGCCAGCAGCTCCCTGTCGACAGGGGTTGATGGCTACACCTTC
>.|TRBJ2-7|.|TRBV5-1|13
CASSTDGTYEQYF
TGCGCCAGCAGCACGGACGGGACCTACGAGCAGTACTTC
>.|TRBJ2-7|.|TRBV29-1|12
CSVVTGLSEQYF
TGCAGCGTTGTCACAGGGTTGAGCGAGCAGTACTTC
>.|TRBJ2-2|few|TRBV3-1|16
CTSIQGGGTNTGELFF
TGTACCAGCATCCAAGGAGGGGGGACCAACACCGGGGAGCTGTTTTTT
>.|TRBJ1-5|.|TRBV18|13
CASSLTGIQPQHF
TGTGCCAGCTCACTAACAGGGATTCAGCCCCAGCATTTT